This section outlines one TCR beta chain sequence together with its context. Vbeta (60) and Jbeta (13) primers were used in the PCR. Clones were sequenced by immunoSEQ multiplex PCR, and TCRdb holds only the in-frame ones, with some missing. The repertoire holds about 110,000 clones, with approximately 70% as singletons. The data belong to a study of cytomegalovirus exposure and HLA in healthy donors. Germline lookup yields CDR1 MNHEY and CDR2 SMNVEV (reference sequence). The CDR3 consists of 14 residues. V trimming: 2 bases; J trimming: 8 bases; junction bases outside the gene matches: 3. This TCR was recovered from a boy between 5 and 17 years old in good health and CMV-seronegative. The V and J genes are TRBV27 and TRBJ1-6; TRBD1 aligns across 7 bases. Sequencing was done on a sample of PBMCs. The CDR3 protein is CASSLRQGDSPLHF. The CDR3 DNA follows: TGTGCCAGCAGTTTAAGGCAGGGGGATTCACCCCTCCACTTT.